Included here is one TCR beta chain sequence, with context. The antigen is not known. The source of the sample is a study of cytomegalovirus exposure and HLA in healthy donors. Study-level results: A likely sequencing artifact accounted for one observed cluster of highly shared sequence variants.

V lost 6 bases to trimming and J lost 6 bases, with 18 bases between them. CDR1 and CDR2 (germline): SNHLY, FYNNEI. This CDR3 is 15 amino acids long. The study ran its PCR with 60 Vbeta and 13 Jbeta primers. Clones were sequenced by immunoSEQ multiplex PCR, and TCRdb holds only the in-frame ones, with some missing. Seen here are more than 150,000 clones, roughly 80% observed once, and the top ten hold roughly 6%. The sequence was collected from a young woman in good health and CMV-seropositive. The chain has TRBV2 and TRBJ2-1; D possibly corresponds to TRBD2 (6 bases). Sequencing was done on a sample of PBMCs. CDR3 loop: CASSRDFGSPNEQFF. As DNA, the CDR3 is TGTGCCAGCAGCCGGGACTTCGGCTCTCCCAATGAGCAGTTCTTC.